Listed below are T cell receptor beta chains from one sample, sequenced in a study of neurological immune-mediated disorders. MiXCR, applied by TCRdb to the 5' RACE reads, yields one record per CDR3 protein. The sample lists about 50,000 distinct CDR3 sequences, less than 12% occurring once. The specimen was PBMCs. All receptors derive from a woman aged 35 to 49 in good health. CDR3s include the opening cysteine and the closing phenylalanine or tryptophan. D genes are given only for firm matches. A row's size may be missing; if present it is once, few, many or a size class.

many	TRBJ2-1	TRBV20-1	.	TGCAGTGCTAACTCGGGGGGCGACCCCTACAATGAGCAGTTCTTC	CSANSGGDPYNEQFF
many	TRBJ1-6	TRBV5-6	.	TGTGCCAGCAAAAAGACAGTATATAATTCACCCCTCCACTTT	CASKKTVYNSPLHF
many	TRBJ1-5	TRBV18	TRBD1	TGTGCCAGCTCACCATCCGCCAGGGGGGATAGCAATCAGCCCCAGCATTTT	CASSPSARGDSNQPQHF
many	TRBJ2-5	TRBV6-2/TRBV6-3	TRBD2	TGTGCCAGCAGTCAGCCGGGACTAGCGGGCGCTATCCAAGAGACCCAGTACTTC	CASSQPGLAGAIQETQYF
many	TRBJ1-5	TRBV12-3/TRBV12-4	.	TGTGCCAGCAGTTATATCTCGGGACCGGTCTTTAGCAATCAGCCCCAGCATTTT	CASSYISGPVFSNQPQHF
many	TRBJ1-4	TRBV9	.	TGTGCCAGCAGCGGCCACGGGACAACTAATGAAAAACTGTTTTTT	CASSGHGTTNEKLFF
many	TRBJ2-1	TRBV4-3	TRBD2	TGCGCCAGCAGCCAAGCCAGAACTTCTAGCGGGGAGCAGTTCTTC	CASSQARTSSGEQFF
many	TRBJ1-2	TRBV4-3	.	TGCGCCAGCAGCCGAACAACAGGGAGAGAGGCTGGCTACACCTTC	CASSRTTGREAGYTF
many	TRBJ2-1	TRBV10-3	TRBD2	TGTGCCATCAGCACCGGCGGGAGGGCCCTGAGCTCCTACAATGAGCAGTTCTTC	CAISTGGRALSSYNEQFF
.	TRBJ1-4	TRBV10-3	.	TGTGCCATCAGTGAGTCGGAGAGGGGAGATGAAAAACTGTTTTTT	CAISESERGDEKLFF
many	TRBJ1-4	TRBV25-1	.	TGTGCCAGCAGTGAATTGGGGAGGACTAATGAAAAACTGTTTTTT	CASSELGRTNEKLFF
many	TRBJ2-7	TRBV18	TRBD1	TGTGCCAGCTCACCACTCCAGGGGGCATACGAGCAGTACTTC	CASSPLQGAYEQYF